The rows below give T cell receptor beta chains drawn from one sample of a study of neoadjuvant anti-PD-1 for oral cavity cancer. Sequenced by immunoSEQ multiplex PCR; TCRdb stores in-frame clones only, minus some. Here the sample spans several thousand clones, 50% to 75% being singletons. This specimen consisted of tumor tissue, obtained before nivolumab (anti-PD-1) treatment. Source of these receptors: a person between 40 and 80 years old with oral cavity squamous cell carcinoma. CDR3s include the opening cysteine and the closing phenylalanine or tryptophan. D genes are given only for firm matches. Some rows mark clone size as missing; the rest say once, few, many or name a class of expanded clone.

CDR3,DNA,D,V,J,length,size
CASSLQEAGKNIQYF,TGTGCCAGCAGCTTACAAGAGGCCGGCAAAAACATTCAGTACTTC,NA,TRBV7-9,TRBJ2-4,15,NA
CASSFRTSGGQTITDTQYF,TGTGCCAGCAGCTTCCGGACTAGCGGGGGCCAGACCATCACAGATACGCAGTATTTT,TRBD2,TRBV9,TRBJ2-3,19,NA
CASSLYDRPNTEAFF,TGTGCCAGCAGTTTATACGACAGACCGAACACTGAAGCTTTCTTT,NA,TRBV27,TRBJ1-1,15,few
CASSNPGQGNTEAFF,TGTGCCAGCAGCAACCCCGGACAGGGGAACACTGAAGCTTTCTTT,TRBD1,TRBV27,TRBJ1-1,15,NA
CASSPREGYGYTF,TGTGCCAGCTCACCGCGAGAAGGATATGGCTACACCTTC,NA,TRBV18,TRBJ1-2,13,NA
CASSSFPPDRGSNQPQHF,TGTGCCAGCAGTTCCTTTCCACCTGACAGGGGCAGCAATCAGCCCCAGCATTTT,TRBD1,TRBV27,TRBJ1-5,18,NA
CASSPGQGFYGYTF,TGCGCCAGCAGCCCCGGACAGGGATTCTATGGCTACACCTTC,TRBD1,TRBV10-1,TRBJ1-2,14,NA
CATSRAEGTQYF,TGTGCCACCAGCAGAGCCGAAGGGACCCAGTACTTC,NA,TRBV15,TRBJ2-5,12,NA
CASRLTGGMETQYF,TGCGCCAGCAGGTTGACAGGGGGCATGGAGACCCAGTACTTC,TRBD1,TRBV10-2,TRBJ2-5,14,NA
CASSLRDGYGYTF,TGTGCCAGCAGTCTCCGGGACGGCTATGGCTACACCTTC,NA,TRBV6-5,TRBJ1-2,13,NA
CASSLDQGTDTQYF,TGCGCCAGCAGCTTGGACCAGGGGACAGATACGCAGTATTTT,NA,TRBV5-1,TRBJ2-3,14,NA
CASRSRKGAFF,TGTGCCAGCAGATCGAGGAAGGGAGCTTTCTTT,NA,TRBV7-9,TRBJ1-1,11,NA
CASKSSLNTEAFF,TGTGCCAGTAAGAGCAGCTTGAACACTGAAGCTTTCTTT,NA,TRBV19,TRBJ1-1,13,NA
CASSVGLHTGELFF,TGTGCCAGCAGTGTTGGACTTCACACCGGGGAGCTGTTTTTT,NA,TRBV9,TRBJ2-2,14,NA
CATSHTGSTNEKLFF,TGTGCCACCAGCCATACAGGGTCGACTAATGAAAAACTGTTTTTT,NA,TRBV15,TRBJ1-4,15,once
CASRYRGGTEAFF,TGTGCCAGCAGATACAGGGGAGGGACTGAAGCTTTCTTT,TRBD1,TRBV27,TRBJ1-1,13,NA
CASSPVDRGEQYF,TGTGCCAGCTCACCCGTGGACAGGGGCGAGCAGTACTTC,TRBD1,TRBV18,TRBJ2-7,13,once
CASSLTPSNQPQHF,TGTGCCAGCAGCTTAACCCCAAGCAATCAGCCCCAGCATTTT,NA,TRBV7-3,TRBJ1-5,14,NA
CASSVSWTDAQPQHF,TGTGCCAGCAGCGTCTCGTGGACGGATGCTCAGCCCCAGCATTTT,NA,TRBV11-2,TRBJ1-5,15,medium-sized
CASSLARKAFF,TGTGCCAGCAGCTTAGCGAGGAAAGCTTTCTTT,NA,TRBV7-8,TRBJ1-1,11,NA
CASSLFGGYEQYF,TGTGCCAGCAGTTTATTTGGAGGCTACGAGCAGTACTTC,NA,TRBV27,TRBJ2-7,13,few
CASSAGGDGYTF,TGCGCCAGCAGCGCCGGTGGAGATGGCTACACCTTC,NA,TRBV5-1,TRBJ1-2,12,few
CASSMKGLVITDTQYF,TGTGCCAGTAGTATGAAGGGACTCGTGATCACAGATACGCAGTATTTT,NA,TRBV19,TRBJ2-3,16,NA
CASRHTEVLNTEAFF,TGTGCCAGTAGGCATACAGAAGTACTGAACACTGAAGCTTTCTTT,NA,TRBV19,TRBJ1-1,15,NA
CASSEGLAGLADTQYF,TGCGCCAGCTCAGAGGGACTAGCGGGACTAGCAGATACGCAGTATTTT,TRBD2,TRBV10-2,TRBJ2-3,16,NA
CASSPYSQETQYF,TGCGCCAGCAGCCCCTACAGCCAAGAGACCCAGTACTTC,NA,TRBV5-1,TRBJ2-5,13,NA
CASSRGSNEQFF,TGTGCCAGCAGCCGTGGGAGCAATGAGCAGTTCTTC,NA,TRBV9,TRBJ2-1,12,NA
CASSPIRWDRANTGELFF,TGTGCCAGCAGTCCGATCCGCTGGGACAGAGCGAACACCGGGGAGCTGTTTTTT,TRBD1,TRBV28,TRBJ2-2,18,NA
CASSIGQGQQFF,TGTGCCAGTAGTATAGGGCAGGGGCAGCAGTTCTTC,NA,TRBV19,TRBJ2-1,12,NA
CASSFKGYEQYF,TGTGCCAGCAGCTTTAAGGGCTACGAGCAGTACTTC,NA,TRBV7-8,TRBJ2-7,12,NA
CASSLTIGTLYEQYF,TGCGCCAGCAGCTTGACGATCGGGACATTATACGAGCAGTACTTC,NA,TRBV5-1,TRBJ2-7,15,medium-sized
CASTMGQGRSGYTF,TGTGCCAGCACCATGGGACAGGGGAGAAGTGGCTACACCTTC,TRBD1,TRBV28,TRBJ1-2,14,medium-sized
CASSLGRQGRAYEQYF,TGCGCCAGCAGCCTGGGCCGGCAGGGTAGGGCCTACGAGCAGTACTTC,NA,TRBV5-1,TRBJ2-7,16,NA
CASSSGPRGDGELFF,TGTGCCAGCAGCTCCGGGCCTCGAGGAGACGGGGAGCTGTTTTTT,NA,TRBV5-4,TRBJ2-2,15,few
CASSPTGTLNTEAFF,TGTGCCAGCAGCCCTACCGGGACACTAAACACTGAAGCTTTCTTT,NA,TRBV7-9,TRBJ1-1,15,NA
CSAHGADTIYF,TGCAGTGCCCACGGGGCGGACACCATATATTTT,NA,TRBV20-1,TRBJ1-3,11,NA
CASSERGKGAQHF,TGTGCCAGCAGTGAGAGGGGGAAAGGAGCCCAGCATTTT,NA,TRBV6-5,TRBJ1-5,13,NA
CASSPESSYNEQFF,TGTGCCAGCAGTCCCGAGAGCTCCTACAATGAGCAGTTCTTC,NA,TRBV6-4,TRBJ2-1,14,NA
CASSFTRTTEQYF,TGTGCCAGCAGTTTTACCCGGACTACCGAGCAGTACTTC,NA,TRBV25-1,TRBJ2-7,13,few
CASSEAWTGGYGYTF,TGTGCCAGCAGTGAAGCCTGGACAGGGGGCTATGGCTACACCTTC,TRBD1,TRBV2,TRBJ1-2,15,NA
CASSALGRGEAFF,TGTGCCAGCAGTGCCCTCGGCCGGGGTGAAGCTTTCTTT,NA,TRBV6-1,TRBJ1-1,13,once
CASRQGIGEKLFF,TGTGCCAGCAGGCAGGGGATTGGGGAAAAACTGTTTTTT,NA,TRBV2,TRBJ1-4,13,NA
CASSFSAGARDTQYF,TGTGCCAGCAGCTTCTCAGCGGGGGCGAGGGATACGCAGTATTTT,TRBD2,TRBV5-4,TRBJ2-3,15,NA
CASSPTSGGNNEQFF,TGTGCCAGCAGCCCGACTAGCGGGGGTAACAATGAGCAGTTCTTC,TRBD2,TRBV7-9,TRBJ2-1,15,NA
CASSQDLSGNTIYF,TGTGCCAGCAGCCAAGACCTCTCTGGAAACACCATATATTTT,NA,TRBV14,TRBJ1-3,14,NA
CASSLRVRTVQSSYEQYF,TGCGCCAGCAGCTTGAGGGTAAGGACAGTCCAATCCTCCTACGAGCAGTACTTC,NA,TRBV5-1,TRBJ2-7,18,NA
CASSSGQGSGGYTF,TGTGCCAGCAGCTCGGGACAGGGGTCGGGAGGCTACACCTTC,TRBD1,TRBV5-4,TRBJ1-2,14,few
CASSFGRDEQFF,TGTGCCAGCAGTTTCGGGAGGGATGAGCAGTTCTTC,TRBD2,TRBV28,TRBJ2-1,12,NA
CSVSSEWGEQYF,TGCAGCGTTTCAAGTGAGTGGGGCGAGCAGTACTTC,NA,TRBV29-1,TRBJ2-7,12,NA
CASQDANLYEQYF,TGTGCCAGCCAAGACGCCAATCTCTACGAGCAGTACTTC,NA,TRBV19,TRBJ2-7,13,NA
CASSSWTGDPRSVPGQYF,TGTGCCAGCAGTTCTTGGACAGGGGACCCTCGTTCGGTTCCTGGGCAGTACTTC,TRBD1,TRBV28,TRBJ2-7,18,large
CAWRRTGVTQPQHF,TGTGCCTGGAGGCGGACAGGGGTCACTCAGCCCCAGCATTTT,TRBD1,TRBV30,TRBJ1-5,14,NA
CASSLRESGQRADTQYF,TGTGCCAGCAGCTTACGAGAATCAGGCCAACGGGCAGATACGCAGTATTTT,NA,TRBV13,TRBJ2-3,17,NA
CASSSGTSNSPLHF,TGTGCCAGCAGCTCCGGGACGTCCAATTCACCCCTCCACTTT,NA,TRBV6-4,TRBJ1-6,14,few
CAISGSLGEQYF,TGTGCCATCAGTGGTTCGTTAGGGGAGCAGTACTTC,NA,TRBV10-3,TRBJ2-7,12,few
CASSAQGQGSEAFF,TGCGCCAGCAGCGCCCAAGGACAGGGTTCTGAAGCTTTCTTT,TRBD1,TRBV5-1,TRBJ1-1,14,once
CAWSVQGAGYTF,TGTGCCTGGAGTGTTCAGGGGGCTGGCTACACCTTC,TRBD1,TRBV30,TRBJ1-2,12,NA
CASSLGGTQYF,TGTGCCAGCAGCCTGGGGGGTACGCAGTATTTT,NA,TRBV6-6,TRBJ2-3,11,NA
CSVWLRMVDGYTF,TGCAGCGTGTGGCTTCGTATGGTAGATGGCTACACCTTC,NA,TRBV29-1,TRBJ1-2,13,NA